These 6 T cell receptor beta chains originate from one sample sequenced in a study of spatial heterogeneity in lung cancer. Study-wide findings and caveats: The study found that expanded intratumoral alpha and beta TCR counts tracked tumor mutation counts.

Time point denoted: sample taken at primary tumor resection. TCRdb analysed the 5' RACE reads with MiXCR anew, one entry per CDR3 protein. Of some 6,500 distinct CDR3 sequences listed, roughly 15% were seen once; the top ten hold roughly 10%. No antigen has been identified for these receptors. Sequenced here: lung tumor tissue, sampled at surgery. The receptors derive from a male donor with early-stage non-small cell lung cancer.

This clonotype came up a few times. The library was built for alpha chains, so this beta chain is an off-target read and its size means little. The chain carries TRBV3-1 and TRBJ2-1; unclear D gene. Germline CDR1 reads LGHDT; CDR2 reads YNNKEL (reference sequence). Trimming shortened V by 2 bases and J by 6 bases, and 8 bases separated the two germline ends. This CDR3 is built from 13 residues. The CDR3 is CASSQTDLNEQFF. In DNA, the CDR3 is TGTGCCAGCAGCCAAACAGACCTCAATGAGCAGTTCTTC.

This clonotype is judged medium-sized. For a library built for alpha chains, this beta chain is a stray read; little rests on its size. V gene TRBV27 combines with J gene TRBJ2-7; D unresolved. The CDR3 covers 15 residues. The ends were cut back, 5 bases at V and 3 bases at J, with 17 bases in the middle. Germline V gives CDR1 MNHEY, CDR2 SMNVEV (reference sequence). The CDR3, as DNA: TGTGCCAGCAGTCCCGAGTACCAATCAATCTACGAGCAGTACTTC. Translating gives CASSPEYQSIYEQYF.

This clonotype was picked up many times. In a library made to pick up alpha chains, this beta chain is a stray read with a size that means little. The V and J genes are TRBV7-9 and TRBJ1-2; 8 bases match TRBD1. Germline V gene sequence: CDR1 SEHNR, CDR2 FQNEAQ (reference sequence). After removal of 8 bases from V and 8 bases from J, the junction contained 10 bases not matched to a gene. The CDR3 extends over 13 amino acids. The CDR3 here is CASGGTGINGYTF. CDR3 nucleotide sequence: TGTGCCAGCGGAGGGACAGGAATTAACGGCTACACCTTC.

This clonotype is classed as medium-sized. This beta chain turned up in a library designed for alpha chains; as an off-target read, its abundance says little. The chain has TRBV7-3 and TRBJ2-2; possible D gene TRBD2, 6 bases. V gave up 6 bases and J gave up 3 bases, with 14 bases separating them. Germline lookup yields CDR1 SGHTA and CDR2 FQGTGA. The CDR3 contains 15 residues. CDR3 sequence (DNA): TGTGCCAGCAGGAAACCGGGACTCGACACCGGGGAGCTGTTTTTT. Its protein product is CASRKPGLDTGELFF.

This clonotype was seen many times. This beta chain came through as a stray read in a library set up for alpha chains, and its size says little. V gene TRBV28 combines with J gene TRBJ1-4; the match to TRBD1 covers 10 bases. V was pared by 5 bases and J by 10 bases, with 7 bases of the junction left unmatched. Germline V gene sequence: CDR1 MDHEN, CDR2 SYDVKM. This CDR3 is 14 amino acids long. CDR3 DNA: TGTGCCAGCAGTCCGCCGGGACAGGGGCCAAAACTGTTTTTT. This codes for CASSPPGQGPKLFF. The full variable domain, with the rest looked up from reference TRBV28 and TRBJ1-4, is DVKVTQSSRYLVKRTGEKVFLECVQDMDHENMFWYRQDPGLGLRLIYFSYDVKMKEKGDIPEGYSVSREKKERFSLILESASTNQTSMYLCASSPPGQGPKLFFGSGTQLSVL.

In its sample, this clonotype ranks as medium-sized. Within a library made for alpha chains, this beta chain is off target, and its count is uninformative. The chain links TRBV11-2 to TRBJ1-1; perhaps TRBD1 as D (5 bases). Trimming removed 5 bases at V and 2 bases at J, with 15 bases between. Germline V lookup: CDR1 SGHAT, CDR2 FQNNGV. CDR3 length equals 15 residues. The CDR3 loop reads CASSPSRGGNTEAFF. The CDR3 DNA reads TGTGCCAGCAGCCCATCCCGGGGGGGAAACACTGAAGCTTTCTTT.